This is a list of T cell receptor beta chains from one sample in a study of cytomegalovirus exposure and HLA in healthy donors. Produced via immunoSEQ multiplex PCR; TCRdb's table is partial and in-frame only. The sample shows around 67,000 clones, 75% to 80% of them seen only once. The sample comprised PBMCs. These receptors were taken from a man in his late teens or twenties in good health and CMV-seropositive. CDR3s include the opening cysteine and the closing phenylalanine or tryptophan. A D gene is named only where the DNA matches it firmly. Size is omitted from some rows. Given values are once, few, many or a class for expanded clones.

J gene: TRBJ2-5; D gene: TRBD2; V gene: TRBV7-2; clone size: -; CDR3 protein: CASSLASGGGTQYF; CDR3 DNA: TGTGCCAGCAGCTTAGCTTCGGGGGGAGGGACCCAGTACTTC
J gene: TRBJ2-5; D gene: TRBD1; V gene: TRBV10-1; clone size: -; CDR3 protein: CASSELAGGVETQYF; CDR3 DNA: TGCGCCAGCAGTGAGCTCGCAGGGGGCGTTGAGACCCAGTACTTC
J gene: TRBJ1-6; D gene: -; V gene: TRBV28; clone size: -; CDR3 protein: CASRGGGSYNSPLHF; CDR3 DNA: TGTGCCAGCAGGGGTGGGGGGTCCTATAATTCACCCCTCCACTTT
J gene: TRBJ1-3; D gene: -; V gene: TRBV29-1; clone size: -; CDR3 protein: CSATGGDSGNTIYF; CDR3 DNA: TGCAGCGCCACGGGAGGGGACTCTGGAAACACCATATATTTT
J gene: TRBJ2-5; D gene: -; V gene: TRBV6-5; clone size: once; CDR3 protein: CASRPTRAGETQYF; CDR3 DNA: TGTGCCAGCAGGCCGACGAGGGCGGGGGAGACCCAGTACTTC
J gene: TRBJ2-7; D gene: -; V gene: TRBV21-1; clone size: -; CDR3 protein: CASSFRTVPLSYEQYF; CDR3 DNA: TGTGCCAGCAGCTTCCGCACAGTTCCCCTCTCCTACGAGCAGTACTTC
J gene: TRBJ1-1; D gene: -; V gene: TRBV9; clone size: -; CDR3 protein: CASSVAPDSGLEAFF; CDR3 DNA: TGTGCCAGCAGCGTAGCCCCGGACAGTGGGCTTGAAGCTTTCTTT
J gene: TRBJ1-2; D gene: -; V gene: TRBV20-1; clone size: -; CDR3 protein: CSANREAGYTF; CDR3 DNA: TGCAGTGCTAACAGGGAAGCTGGCTACACCTTC
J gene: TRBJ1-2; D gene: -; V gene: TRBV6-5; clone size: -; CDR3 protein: CASSYYDQGSNYGYTF; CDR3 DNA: TGTGCCAGCAGTTACTATGATCAGGGTTCTAACTATGGCTACACCTTC
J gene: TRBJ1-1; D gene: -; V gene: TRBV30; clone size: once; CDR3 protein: CAWAPMNTEAFF; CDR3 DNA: TGTGCCTGGGCCCCTATGAACACTGAAGCTTTCTTT
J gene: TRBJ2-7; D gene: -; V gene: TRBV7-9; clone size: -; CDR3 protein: CASSPRETSYEQYF; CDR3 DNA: TGTGCCAGCAGCCCCCGGGAAACCTCCTACGAGCAGTACTTC
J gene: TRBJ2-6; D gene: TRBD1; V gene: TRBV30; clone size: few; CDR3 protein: CAWADTGAGANVLTF; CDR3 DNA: TGTGCCTGGGCCGATACAGGGGCTGGGGCCAACGTCCTGACTTTC
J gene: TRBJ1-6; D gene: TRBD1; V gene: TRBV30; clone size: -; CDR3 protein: CAWTTPPGQGSPLHF; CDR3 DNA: TGTGCCTGGACGACGCCACCGGGACAGGGGAGTCCCCTCCACTTT
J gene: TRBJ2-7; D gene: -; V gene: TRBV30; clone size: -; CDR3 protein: CAWSAGGSEQYF; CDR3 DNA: TGTGCCTGGAGTGCGGGGGGCTCCGAGCAGTACTTC
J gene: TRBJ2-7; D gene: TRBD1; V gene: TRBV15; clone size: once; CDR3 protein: CATSSWTGGQYEQYF; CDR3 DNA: TGTGCCACCAGCAGCTGGACAGGGGGTCAGTACGAGCAGTACTTC
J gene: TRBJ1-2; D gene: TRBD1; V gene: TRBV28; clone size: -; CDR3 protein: CASSRGQGPYGYTF; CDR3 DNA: TGTGCCAGCAGCCGGGGACAGGGCCCCTATGGCTACACCTTC
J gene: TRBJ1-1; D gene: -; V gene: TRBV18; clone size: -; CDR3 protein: CASSPLGGLSDTEAFF; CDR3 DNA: TGTGCCAGCTCACCATTGGGAGGACTCTCGGACACTGAAGCTTTCTTT
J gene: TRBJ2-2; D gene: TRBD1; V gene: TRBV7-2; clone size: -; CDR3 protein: CASSLGTGSTGELFF; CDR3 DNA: TGTGCCAGCAGCTTGGGGACAGGGTCCACCGGGGAGCTGTTTTTT
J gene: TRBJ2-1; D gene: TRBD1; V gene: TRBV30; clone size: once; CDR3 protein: CVIRTGGEDEQFF; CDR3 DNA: TGTGTTATACGGACAGGGGGCGAGGATGAGCAGTTCTTC
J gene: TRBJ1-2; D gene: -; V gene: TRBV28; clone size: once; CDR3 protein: CASSLGYEDYGYTF; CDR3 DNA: TGTGCCAGCAGTTTGGGTTATGAGGACTATGGCTACACCTTC
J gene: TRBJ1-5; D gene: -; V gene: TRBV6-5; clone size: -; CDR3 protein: CASSYGSGNQPQHF; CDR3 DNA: TGTGCCAGCAGTTACGGGTCGGGGAATCAGCCCCAGCATTTT
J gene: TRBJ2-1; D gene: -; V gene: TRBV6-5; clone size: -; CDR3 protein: CASSYSAYTAYNEQFF; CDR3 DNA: TGTGCCAGCAGTTACTCTGCATATACTGCCTACAATGAGCAGTTCTTC
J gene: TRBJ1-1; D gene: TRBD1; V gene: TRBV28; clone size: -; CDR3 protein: CASSPGQGWMNTEAFF; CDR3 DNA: TGTGCCAGCAGTCCCGGACAGGGCTGGATGAACACTGAAGCTTTCTTT
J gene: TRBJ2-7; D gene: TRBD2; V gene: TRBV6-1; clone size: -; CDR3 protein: CARGSAGGEQYF; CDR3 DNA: TGTGCCAGGGGTTCGGCGGGGGGCGAGCAGTACTTC
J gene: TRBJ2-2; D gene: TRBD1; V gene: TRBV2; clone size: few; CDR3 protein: CASSWDRADTGELFF; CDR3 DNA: TGTGCCAGCTCGTGGGACAGGGCGGACACCGGGGAGCTGTTTTTT
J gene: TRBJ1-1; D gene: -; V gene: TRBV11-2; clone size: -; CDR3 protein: CASSSTRVWGAFF; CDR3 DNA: TGTGCCAGCAGCTCTACTAGGGTGTGGGGAGCTTTCTTT
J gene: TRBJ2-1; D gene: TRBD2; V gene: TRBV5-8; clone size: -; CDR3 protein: CASSRISLAGGGEQFF; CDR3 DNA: TGTGCCAGCAGCCGCATCTCTCTAGCGGGAGGTGGGGAGCAGTTCTTC
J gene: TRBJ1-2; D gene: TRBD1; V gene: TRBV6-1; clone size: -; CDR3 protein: CASSWRGDRVDGYTF; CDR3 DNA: TGTGCCAGCAGTTGGCGGGGGGACAGGGTGGACGGCTACACCTTC
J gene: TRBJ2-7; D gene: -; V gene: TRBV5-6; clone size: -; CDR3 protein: CASTRLGPAEQYF; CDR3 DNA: TGTGCCAGCACCCGGTTGGGCCCCGCCGAGCAGTACTTC
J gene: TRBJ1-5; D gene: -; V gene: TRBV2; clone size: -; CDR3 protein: CASSILYQPQHF; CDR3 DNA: TGTGCCAGCAGTATCCTATATCAGCCCCAGCATTTT